This T cell receptor beta chain was captured in a study of T cell responses to AZD1222 COVID-19 vaccine. Study-level results: Females made up more of the donors, who were largely white British, and clonal diversity may have come out too low. Just a handful of AZD1222 recipients were seropositive at baseline. Nearly half of spike-specific TCRs reportedly target variant regions that are unmutated in the B.1.351 and B.1.1.7 variants. Dominant CD4 TCR responses targeted spike regions 160-218 and 743-854.

Method: immunoSEQ multiplex PCR; TCRdb's copy keeps in-frame clones and lacks some. The data contain some 84,000 clones, 80% to 90% of them singletons. This clone was seen a single time. Its antigen remains unidentified. The CDR3 runs 15 residues. The V and J ends lost 2 bases and 2 bases respectively, with 10 bases between them. CDR1 SGHRS and CDR2 YFSETQ come from the germline V gene. The rearrangement links TRBV5-1 to TRBJ1-4, with D perhaps TRBD1 (6 bases). The sequence was collected from an adult in good health. This specimen was peripheral blood, taken on day 0 of AZD1222 vaccination. CDR3 in amino acids: CASSLVQGTNEKLFF. For the CDR3, the DNA is TGCGCCAGCAGCTTAGTTCAGGGGACTAATGAAAAACTGTTTTTT.